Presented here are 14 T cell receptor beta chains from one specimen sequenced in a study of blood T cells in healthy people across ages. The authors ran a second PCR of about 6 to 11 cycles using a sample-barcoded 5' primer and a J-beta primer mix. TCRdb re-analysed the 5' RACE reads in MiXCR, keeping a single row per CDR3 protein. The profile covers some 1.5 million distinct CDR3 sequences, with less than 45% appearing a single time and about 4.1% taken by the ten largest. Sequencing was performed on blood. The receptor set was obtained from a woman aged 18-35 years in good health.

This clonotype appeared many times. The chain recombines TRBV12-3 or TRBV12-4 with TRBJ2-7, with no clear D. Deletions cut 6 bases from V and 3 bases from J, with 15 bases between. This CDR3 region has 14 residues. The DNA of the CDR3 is TGTGCCAGCAGCTTCCGTGGTTCTAACTACGAGCAGTACTTC. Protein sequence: CASSFRGSNYEQYF.

The CDR3 here is CSANYEQGAKNIQYF. In DNA, the CDR3 is TGCAGTGCTAACTACGAACAGGGAGCCAAAAACATTCAGTACTTC. The chain combines TRBV20-1 with TRBJ2-7; D may be TRBD1 (6 bases). Gene TRBJ2-4 matches the end of the DNA better, so the J call may be wrong. The CDR3 has 15 amino acids. Germline CDR1 reads DFQATT; CDR2 reads SNEGSKA (reference sequence).

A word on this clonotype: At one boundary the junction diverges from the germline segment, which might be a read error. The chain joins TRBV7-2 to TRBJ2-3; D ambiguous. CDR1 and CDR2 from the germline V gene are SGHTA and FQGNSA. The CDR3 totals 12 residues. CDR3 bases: TGTGCCAGCGGCTTATACGCAGATACGCAGTATTTT. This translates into CASGLYADTQYF.

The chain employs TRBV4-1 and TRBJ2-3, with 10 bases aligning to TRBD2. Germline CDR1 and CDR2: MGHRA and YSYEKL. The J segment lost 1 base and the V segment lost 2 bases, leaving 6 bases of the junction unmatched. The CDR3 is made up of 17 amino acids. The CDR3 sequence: CASSQLLAGVGTDTQYF. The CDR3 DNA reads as TGCGCCAGCAGCCAACTTCTAGCGGGAGTCGGCACAGATACGCAGTATTTT.

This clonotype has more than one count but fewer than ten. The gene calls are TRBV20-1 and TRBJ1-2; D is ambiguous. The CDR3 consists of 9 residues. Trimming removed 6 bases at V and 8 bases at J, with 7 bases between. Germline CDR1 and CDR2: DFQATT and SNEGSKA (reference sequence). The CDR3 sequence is CSAPLGYTF. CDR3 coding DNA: TGCAGTGCCCCCCTAGGCTACACCTTC.

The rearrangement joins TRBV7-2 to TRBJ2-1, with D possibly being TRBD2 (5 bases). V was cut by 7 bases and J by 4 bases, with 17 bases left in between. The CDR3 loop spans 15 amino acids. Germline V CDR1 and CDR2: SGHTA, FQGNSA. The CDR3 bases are TGTGCCAGCATACCTGGACTTGCTACATACAATGAGCAGTTCTTC. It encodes CASIPGLATYNEQFF.

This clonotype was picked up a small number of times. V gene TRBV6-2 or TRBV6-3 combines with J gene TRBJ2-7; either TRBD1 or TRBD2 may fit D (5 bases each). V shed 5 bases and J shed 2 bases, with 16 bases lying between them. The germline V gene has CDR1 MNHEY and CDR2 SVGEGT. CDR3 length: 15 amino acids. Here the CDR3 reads CASSRDGQSAYEQYF. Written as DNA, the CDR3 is TGTGCCAGCAGTCGGGACGGTCAAAGCGCCTACGAGCAGTACTTC.

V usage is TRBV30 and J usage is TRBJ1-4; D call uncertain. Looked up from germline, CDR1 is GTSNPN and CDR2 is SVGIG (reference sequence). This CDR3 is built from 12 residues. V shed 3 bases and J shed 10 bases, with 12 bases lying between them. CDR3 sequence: CAWRAYSRKLFF. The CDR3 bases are TGTGCCTGGAGAGCTTATTCGCGAAAACTGTTTTTT.

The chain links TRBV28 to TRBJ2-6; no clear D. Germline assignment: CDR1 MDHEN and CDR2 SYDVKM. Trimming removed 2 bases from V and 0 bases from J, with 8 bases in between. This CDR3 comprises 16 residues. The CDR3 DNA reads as TGTGCCAGCAGTTTAATTCAAGCCTCTGGGGCCAACGTCCTGACTTTC. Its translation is CASSLIQASGANVLTF.

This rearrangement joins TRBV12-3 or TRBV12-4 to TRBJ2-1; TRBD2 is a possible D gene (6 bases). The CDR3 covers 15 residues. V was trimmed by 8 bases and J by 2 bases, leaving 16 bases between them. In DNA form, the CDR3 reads TGTGCCAGCTCCGCGCTTGGAGGGGCCTACAATGAGCAGTTCTTC. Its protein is CASSALGGAYNEQFF.

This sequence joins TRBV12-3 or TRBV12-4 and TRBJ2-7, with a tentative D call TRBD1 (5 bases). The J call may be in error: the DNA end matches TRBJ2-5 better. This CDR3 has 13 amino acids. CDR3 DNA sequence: TGTGCCAGCAGCCATGGACAAGAAGAGACCCAGTACTTC. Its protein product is CASSHGQEETQYF.

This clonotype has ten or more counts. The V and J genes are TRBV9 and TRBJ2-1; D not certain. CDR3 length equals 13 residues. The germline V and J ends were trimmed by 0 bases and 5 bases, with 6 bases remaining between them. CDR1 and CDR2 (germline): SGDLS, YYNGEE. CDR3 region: CASSVVGNNEQFF. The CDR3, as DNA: TGTGCCAGCAGCGTAGTAGGGAACAATGAGCAGTTCTTC.

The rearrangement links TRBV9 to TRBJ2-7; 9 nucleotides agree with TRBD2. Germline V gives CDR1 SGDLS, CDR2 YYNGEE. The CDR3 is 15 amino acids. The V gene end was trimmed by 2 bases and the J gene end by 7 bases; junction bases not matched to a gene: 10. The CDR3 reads CASSVIAGAKNEQYF. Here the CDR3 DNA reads TGTGCCAGCAGCGTTATAGCGGGAGCGAAAAATGAGCAGTACTTC.

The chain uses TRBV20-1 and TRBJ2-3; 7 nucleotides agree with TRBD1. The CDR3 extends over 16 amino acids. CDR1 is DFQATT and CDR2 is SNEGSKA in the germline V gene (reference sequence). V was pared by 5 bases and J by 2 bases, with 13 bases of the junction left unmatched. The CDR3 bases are TGCAGTGCTGACGGCGCGAGACAGGGAATCACAGATACGCAGTATTTT. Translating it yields CSADGARQGITDTQYF.